Listed below are T cell receptor beta chains from one sample, sequenced in a study of beta chain features in type 1 diabetes. Only in-frame clones appear in the TCRdb table, and some are missing; sequencing was by immunoSEQ multiplex PCR. The sample carries around 350,000 clones, around an eighth recorded once. The source material was naive CD4+ T cells from blood. Receptors were obtained from a man aged 18 to 30 in good health. Each CDR3 is given with its conserved first and last residue. A D gene is named only where the DNA matches it firmly. Clone sizes are given selectively: once, few, many, or a class where the clone is expanded.

TRBD2,TRBV29-1,TRBJ2-7,few,CSVGDLRASGSYEQYF,TGCAGCGTTGGAGATTTGAGGGCTAGCGGGAGCTACGAGCAGTACTTC
.,TRBV5-1,TRBJ2-2,.,CASSPPANTGELFF,TGCGCCAGCAGCCCCCCAGCGAACACCGGGGAGCTGTTTTTT
TRBD2,TRBV6-5,TRBJ2-1,few,CASSRGGLAYNEQFF,TGTGCCAGCAGTCGGGGCGGACTAGCCTACAATGAGCAGTTCTTC
TRBD2,TRBV11-2,TRBJ2-2,few,CASSISSGSDTGELFF,TGTGCCAGCAGCATTTCTAGCGGGAGTGACACCGGGGAGCTGTTTTTT
.,TRBV15,TRBJ1-2,.,CATSRGFLGEDYGYTF,TGTGCCACCAGCAGAGGTTTCCTTGGTGAGGACTATGGCTACACCTTC
.,TRBV15,TRBJ2-4,.,CATSRDGRGDIQYF,TGTGCCACCAGCAGAGATGGCAGGGGAGACATTCAGTACTTC
TRBD1,TRBV9,TRBJ1-5,.,CASSADRESQPQHF,TGTGCCAGCAGCGCGGACAGGGAATCCCAGCCCCAGCATTTT
.,TRBV28,TRBJ1-2,few,CATLGSGYTF,TGTGCCACCCTCGGGTCTGGCTACACCTTC
.,TRBV21-1,TRBJ1-5,.,CASGQGGAQGQPQHF,TGTGCCAGCGGCCAGGGAGGGGCGCAGGGTCAGCCCCAGCATTTT
TRBD1,TRBV19,TRBJ1-1,few,CASRAGQGDTEAFF,TGTGCCAGTAGAGCCGGACAGGGAGATACTGAAGCTTTCTTT
TRBD1,TRBV6-1,TRBJ1-6,.,CASSEYGQGSSYNSPLHF,TGTGCCAGCAGTGAATACGGACAGGGGAGCTCCTATAATTCACCCCTCCACTTT
TRBD2,TRBV4-2,TRBJ2-1,.,CASSRIAGDSYNEQFF,TGTGCCAGCAGCCGGATAGCGGGAGACTCCTACAATGAGCAGTTCTTC
TRBD2,TRBV5-1,TRBJ2-1,.,CASSLRGLAASYNEQFF,TGCGCCAGCAGCCTGAGGGGACTAGCGGCCTCCTACAATGAGCAGTTCTTC
.,TRBV4-2,TRBJ2-6,few,CASSGRTGANVLTF,TGTGCCAGCAGTGGCAGGACTGGGGCCAACGTCCTGACTTTC
TRBD2,TRBV9,TRBJ2-2,few,CASSAYWGGTGDTGELFF,TGTGCCAGCAGCGCGTACTGGGGGGGGACGGGGGACACCGGGGAGCTGTTTTTT
.,TRBV6-6,TRBJ1-2,few,CASSVAGTDGYTF,TGTGCCAGCAGTGTCGCCGGGACTGACGGCTACACCTTC
.,TRBV18,TRBJ2-6,.,CASSIMTSSPSGANVLTF,TGTGCCAGCTCTATCATGACATCCTCGCCCTCTGGGGCCAACGTCCTGACTTTC
.,TRBV9,TRBJ2-5,.,CASSVSPRGQETQYF,TGTGCCAGCAGCGTATCCCCCCGGGGACAAGAGACCCAGTACTTC
TRBD2,TRBV4-1,TRBJ2-7,few,CASSHGLAGVGWFYEQYF,TGCGCCAGCAGCCACGGACTAGCGGGAGTAGGTTGGTTCTACGAGCAGTACTTC
.,TRBV18,TRBJ2-7,.,CASSPQQESYEQYF,TGTGCCAGCTCACCCCAACAGGAGTCCTACGAGCAGTACTTC
.,TRBV7-8,TRBJ1-5,few,CASSLFLSNQPQHF,TGTGCCAGCAGCTTATTCCTTAGCAATCAGCCCCAGCATTTT
.,TRBV2,TRBJ2-1,few,CATRRSEQFF,TGTGCCACACGGAGGAGTGAGCAGTTCTTC
.,TRBV28,TRBJ1-1,.,CASSGGGGGATEAFF,TGTGCCAGCAGTGGGGGAGGTGGGGGGGCTACTGAAGCTTTCTTT
TRBD1,TRBV5-4,TRBJ2-1,.,CASSQGQGNEQFF,TGTGCCAGCAGCCAGGGACAGGGCAATGAGCAGTTCTTC
.,TRBV2,TRBJ1-2,few,CASTPQYDGYTF,TGTGCCAGCACTCCCCAGTATGATGGCTACACCTTC
.,TRBV29-1,TRBJ2-5,few,CSVGLSETQYF,TGCAGCGTTGGACTCTCTGAGACCCAGTACTTC
.,TRBV18,TRBJ2-1,.,CASSPTTPGDEQFF,TGTGCCAGCTCACCGACGACTCCGGGGGACGAGCAGTTCTTC
.,TRBV7-6,TRBJ2-3,few,CASSLDRTDTQYF,TGTGCCAGCAGCTTAGACAGAACAGATACGCAGTATTTT
.,TRBV27,TRBJ1-5,.,CASSRGNSNQPQHF,TGTGCCAGCAGTAGGGGGAATAGCAATCAGCCCCAGCATTTT
.,TRBV11-1,TRBJ2-3,.,CASSLGVLASTDTQYF,TGTGCCAGCAGCTTAGGTGTCTTAGCGAGCACAGATACGCAGTATTTT
TRBD2,TRBV28,TRBJ2-5,few,CASSLLAGGEETQYF,TGTGCCAGCAGCCTCTTAGCGGGAGGGGAAGAGACCCAGTACTTC
.,TRBV5-1,TRBJ1-1,few,CASSLVTPDTEAFF,TGCGCCAGCAGCTTGGTGACACCGGACACTGAAGCTTTCTTT
TRBD1,TRBV28,TRBJ1-5,.,CASSYPAGGISQPQHF,TGTGCCAGCAGCTACCCGGCAGGGGGTATAAGTCAGCCCCAGCATTTT
TRBD2,TRBV28,TRBJ2-6,few,CASSFLLAGASSGANVLTF,TGTGCCAGCAGTTTCCTCCTAGCGGGGGCTAGCTCTGGGGCCAACGTCCTGACTTTC
.,TRBV28,TRBJ1-1,few,CASSLTANMNTEAFF,TGTGCCAGCAGTTTAACAGCTAATATGAACACTGAAGCTTTCTTT
.,TRBV7-2,TRBJ1-1,few,CASSIDMNTEAFF,TGTGCCAGCAGCATTGACATGAACACTGAAGCTTTCTTT
.,TRBV7-7,TRBJ1-5,few,CASSTTGNLHQPQHF,TGTGCCAGCAGCACTACAGGAAACCTCCATCAGCCCCAGCATTTT
TRBD2,TRBV4-2,TRBJ2-7,few,CASSQDHSWREGQSTYEQYF,TGTGCCAGCAGCCAAGATCATTCTTGGCGGGAGGGCCAGTCTACCTACGAGCAGTACTTC
.,TRBV9,TRBJ2-3,.,CASSPAPTDTQYF,TGTGCCAGCAGCCCCGCGCCCACAGATACGCAGTATTTT
TRBD1,TRBV19,TRBJ1-5,few,CASSIRDRGYWNQPQHF,TGTGCCAGTAGTATAAGGGACAGGGGCTATTGGAATCAGCCCCAGCATTTT
TRBD2,TRBV10-3,TRBJ2-7,few,CAIRGKLAGGYEQYF,TGTGCCATCAGGGGAAAGCTAGCGGGAGGATACGAGCAGTACTTC
.,TRBV7-2,TRBJ2-7,few,CASSFDSSYEQYF,TGTGCCAGCAGCTTTGACAGCTCCTACGAGCAGTACTTC
TRBD2,TRBV19,TRBJ2-7,.,CASKVRVAGDNEQYF,TGTGCCAGTAAAGTTAGAGTAGCGGGAGACAACGAGCAGTACTTC
TRBD2,TRBV9,TRBJ2-1,few,CASSPRTSSGGWNEQFF,TGTGCCAGCAGCCCCCGGACCTCCAGCGGGGGGTGGAATGAGCAGTTCTTC
.,TRBV5-1,TRBJ2-5,.,CASSLASGSETQYF,TGCGCCAGCAGCTTGGCCTCAGGTTCAGAGACCCAGTACTTC
TRBD2,TRBV29-1,TRBJ2-1,.,CSVGTSGYSSYNEQFF,TGCAGCGTGGGGACTAGCGGGTACAGCTCCTACAATGAGCAGTTCTTC
.,TRBV4-3,TRBJ2-7,.,CASSQETRGEQYF,TGCGCCAGCAGCCAAGAGACTCGAGGAGAGCAGTACTTC